The 4 T cell receptor beta chains in this list originate from one sample, sequenced in a study of T cell responses to AZD1222 COVID-19 vaccine. Clones were sequenced by immunoSEQ multiplex PCR, and TCRdb holds only the in-frame ones, with some missing. Among around 190,000 clones, roughly 92% were seen once, and the ten largest hold less than 1.5%. The input for sequencing was peripheral blood, taken on day 0 of AZD1222 vaccination. The receptors were gathered from an adult in good health.

The chain joins TRBV29-1 to TRBJ1-2; no reliable D call. Trimming left V 0 bases short and J 1 base short, with 6 bases between. Germline assignment: CDR1 SQVTM and CDR2 ANQGSEA. The CDR3 runs 13 residues. The CDR3 sequence is CSVEDEGNYGYTF. The CDR3 region has the DNA TGCAGCGTTGAAGATGAGGGTAACTATGGCTACACCTTC. The full variable domain, in which reference TRBV29-1 and TRBJ1-2 provide the parts outside the CDR3, is SAVISQKPSRDICQRGTSLTIQCQVDSQVTMMFWYRQQPGQSLTLIATANQGSEATYESGFVIDKFPISRPNLTFSTLTVSNMSPEDSSIYLCSVEDEGNYGYTFGSGTRLTVV.

The rearrangement uses TRBV27 and TRBJ1-3; no clear D gene. This CDR3 contains 14 residues. Germline V lookup: CDR1 MNHEY, CDR2 SMNVEV (reference sequence). V lost 0 bases to trimming and J lost 9 bases, with 12 bases between them. In DNA form, the CDR3 reads TGTGCCAGCAGTTTATCTAGTGCCCGCCGCACCATATATTTT. This codes for CASSLSSARRTIYF.

The chain carries TRBV27 and TRBJ2-5; 12 nucleotides line up with TRBD2. CDR1 and CDR2 from the germline V gene are MNHEY and SMNVEV (reference sequence). After removal of 5 bases from V and 5 bases from J, the junction contained 9 bases not matched to a gene. The CDR3 runs to 16 residues. The CDR3 bases are TGTGCCAGCAGTATCACCGGGACTAGCGGGTTTGAGACCCAGTACTTC. Translated: CASSITGTSGFETQYF.

This clone was counted only a few times. V and J are TRBV27 and TRBJ2-7, with 7 bases matching TRBD1. Per germline, CDR1 MNHEY and CDR2 SMNVEV (reference sequence). With V trimmed by 8 bases and J by 0 bases, 7 bases remained unmatched. CDR3 size: 14 residues. The CDR3 nucleotides read TGTGCCAGCGGACGGACAGGAGGCTCCTACGAGCAGTACTTC. Encoded protein: CASGRTGGSYEQYF.